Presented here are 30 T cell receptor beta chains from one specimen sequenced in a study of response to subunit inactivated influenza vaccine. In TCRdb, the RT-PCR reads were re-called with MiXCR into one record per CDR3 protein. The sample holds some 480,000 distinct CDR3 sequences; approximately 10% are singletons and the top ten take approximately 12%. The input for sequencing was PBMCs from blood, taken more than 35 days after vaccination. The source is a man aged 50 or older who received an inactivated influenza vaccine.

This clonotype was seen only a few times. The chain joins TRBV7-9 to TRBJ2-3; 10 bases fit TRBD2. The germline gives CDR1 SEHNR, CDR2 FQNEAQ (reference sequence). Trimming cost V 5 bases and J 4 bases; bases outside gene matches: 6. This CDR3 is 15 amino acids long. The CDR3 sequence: CASSPPSGGPDTQYF. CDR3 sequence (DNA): TGTGCCAGCAGCCCCCCTAGCGGGGGTCCAGATACGCAGTATTTT.

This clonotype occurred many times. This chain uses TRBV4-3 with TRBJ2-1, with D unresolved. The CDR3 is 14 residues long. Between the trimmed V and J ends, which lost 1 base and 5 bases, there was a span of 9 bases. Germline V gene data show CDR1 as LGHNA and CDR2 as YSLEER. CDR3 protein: CASSQASRNNEQFF. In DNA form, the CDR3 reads TGCGCCAGCAGCCAAGCGTCCAGAAACAATGAGCAGTTCTTC.

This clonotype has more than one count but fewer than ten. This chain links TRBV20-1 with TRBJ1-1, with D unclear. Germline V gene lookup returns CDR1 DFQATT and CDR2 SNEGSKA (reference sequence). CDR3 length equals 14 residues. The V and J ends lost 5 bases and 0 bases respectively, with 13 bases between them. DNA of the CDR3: TGCAGTGCTCCCTTGATGATGATGAACACTGAAGCTTTCTTT. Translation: CSAPLMMMNTEAFF.

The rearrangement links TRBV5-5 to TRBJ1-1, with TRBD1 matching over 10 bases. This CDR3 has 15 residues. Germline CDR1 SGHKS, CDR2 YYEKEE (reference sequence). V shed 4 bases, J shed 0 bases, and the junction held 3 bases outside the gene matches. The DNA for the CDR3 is TGTGCCAGCAGCGTGGACAGGGGGGTGAACACTGAAGCTTTCTTT. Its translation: CASSVDRGVNTEAFF.

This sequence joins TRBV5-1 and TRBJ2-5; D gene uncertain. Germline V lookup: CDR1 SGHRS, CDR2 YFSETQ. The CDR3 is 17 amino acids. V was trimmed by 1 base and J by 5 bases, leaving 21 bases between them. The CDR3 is CASSLLTVPRPSETQYF. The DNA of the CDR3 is TGCGCCAGCAGCTTGCTGACCGTGCCGAGACCCTCGGAGACCCAGTACTTC.

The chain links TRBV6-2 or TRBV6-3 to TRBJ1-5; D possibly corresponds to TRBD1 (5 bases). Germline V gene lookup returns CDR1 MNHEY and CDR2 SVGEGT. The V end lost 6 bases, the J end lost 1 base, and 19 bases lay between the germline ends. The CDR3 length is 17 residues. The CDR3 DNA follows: TGTGCCAGCAGGGAATCTTTGCGCCCAGGGAGCAATCAGCCCCAGCATTTT. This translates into CASRESLRPGSNQPQHF.

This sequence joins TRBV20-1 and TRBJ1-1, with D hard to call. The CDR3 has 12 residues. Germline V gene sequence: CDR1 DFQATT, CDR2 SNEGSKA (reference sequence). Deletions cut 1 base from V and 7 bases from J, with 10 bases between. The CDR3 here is CSARGNSDEAFF. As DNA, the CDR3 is TGCAGTGCTAGAGGAAACAGCGATGAAGCTTTCTTT.

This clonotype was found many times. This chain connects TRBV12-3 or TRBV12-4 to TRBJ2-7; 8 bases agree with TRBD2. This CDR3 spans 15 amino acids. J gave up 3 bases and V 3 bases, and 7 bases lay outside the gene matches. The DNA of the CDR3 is TGTGCCAGCAGTTTGACGGCGGGGGGAATCTACGAGCAGTACTTC. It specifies CASSLTAGGIYEQYF.

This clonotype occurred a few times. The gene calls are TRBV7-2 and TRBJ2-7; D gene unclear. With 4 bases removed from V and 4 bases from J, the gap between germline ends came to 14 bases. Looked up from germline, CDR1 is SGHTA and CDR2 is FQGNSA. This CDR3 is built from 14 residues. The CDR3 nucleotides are TGTGCCAGCAGCTCCGAGTGGGGATTTTACGAGCAGTACTTC. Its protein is CASSSEWGFYEQYF.

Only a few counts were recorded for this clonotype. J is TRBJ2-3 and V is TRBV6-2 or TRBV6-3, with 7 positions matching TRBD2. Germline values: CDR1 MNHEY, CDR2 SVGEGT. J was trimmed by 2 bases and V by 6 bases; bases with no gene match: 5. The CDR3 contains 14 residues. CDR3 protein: CASSPGLPTDTQYF. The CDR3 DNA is TGTGCCAGCAGCCCGGGACTACCCACAGATACGCAGTATTTT.

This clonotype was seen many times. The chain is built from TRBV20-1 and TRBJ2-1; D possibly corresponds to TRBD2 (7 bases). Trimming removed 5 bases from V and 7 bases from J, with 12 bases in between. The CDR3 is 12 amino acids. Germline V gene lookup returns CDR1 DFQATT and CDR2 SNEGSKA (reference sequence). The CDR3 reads CSAGRGRNEQFF. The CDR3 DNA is TGCAGTGCTGGGAGGGGGAGGAATGAGCAGTTCTTC.

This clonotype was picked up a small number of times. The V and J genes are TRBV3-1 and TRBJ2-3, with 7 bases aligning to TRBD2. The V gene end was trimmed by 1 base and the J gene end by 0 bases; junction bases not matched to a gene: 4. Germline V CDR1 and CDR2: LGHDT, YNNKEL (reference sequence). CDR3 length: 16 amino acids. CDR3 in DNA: TGTGCCAGCAGCCAAGGGGTTAGCGGGAGCACAGATACGCAGTATTTT. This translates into CASSQGVSGSTDTQYF.

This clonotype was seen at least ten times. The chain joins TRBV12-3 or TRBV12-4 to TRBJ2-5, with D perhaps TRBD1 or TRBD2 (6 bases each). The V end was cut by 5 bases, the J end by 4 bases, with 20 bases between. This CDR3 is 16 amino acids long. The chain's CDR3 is CASSLKVGGKGETQYF. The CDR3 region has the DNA TGTGCCAGCAGTCTCAAGGTGGGGGGCAAAGGAGAGACCCAGTACTTC.

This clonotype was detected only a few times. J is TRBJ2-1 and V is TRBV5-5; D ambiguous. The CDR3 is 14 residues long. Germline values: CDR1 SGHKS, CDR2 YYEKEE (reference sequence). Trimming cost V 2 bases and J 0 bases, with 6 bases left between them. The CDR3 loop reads CASSFPYSYNEQFF. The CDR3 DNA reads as TGTGCCAGCAGCTTCCCTTACTCCTACAATGAGCAGTTCTTC.

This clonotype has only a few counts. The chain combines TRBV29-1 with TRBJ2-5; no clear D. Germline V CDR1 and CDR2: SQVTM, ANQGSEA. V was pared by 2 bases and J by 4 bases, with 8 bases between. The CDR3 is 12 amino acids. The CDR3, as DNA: TGCAGCGTTGAATACAGCTCAGAGACCCAGTACTTC. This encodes CSVEYSSETQYF.

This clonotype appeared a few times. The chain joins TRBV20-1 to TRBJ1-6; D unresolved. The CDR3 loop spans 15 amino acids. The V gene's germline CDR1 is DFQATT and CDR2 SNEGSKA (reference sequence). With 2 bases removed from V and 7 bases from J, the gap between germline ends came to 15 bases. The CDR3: CSARQPGERNSPLHF. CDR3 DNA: TGCAGTGCTAGACAACCGGGAGAAAGGAATTCACCCCTCCACTTT.

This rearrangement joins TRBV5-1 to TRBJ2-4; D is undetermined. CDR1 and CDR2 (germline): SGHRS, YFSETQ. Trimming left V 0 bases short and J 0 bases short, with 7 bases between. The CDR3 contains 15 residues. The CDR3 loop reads CASSLEPLAKNIQYF. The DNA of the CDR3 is TGCGCCAGCAGCTTGGAACCCTTAGCCAAAAACATTCAGTACTTC.

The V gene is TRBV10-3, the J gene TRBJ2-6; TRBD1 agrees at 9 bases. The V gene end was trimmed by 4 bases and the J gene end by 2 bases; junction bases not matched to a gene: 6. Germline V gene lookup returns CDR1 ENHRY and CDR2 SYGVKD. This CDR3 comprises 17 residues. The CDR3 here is CAISAPGQGPGANVLTF. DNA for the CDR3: TGTGCCATCAGTGCCCCGGGACAGGGACCTGGGGCCAACGTCCTGACTTTC.

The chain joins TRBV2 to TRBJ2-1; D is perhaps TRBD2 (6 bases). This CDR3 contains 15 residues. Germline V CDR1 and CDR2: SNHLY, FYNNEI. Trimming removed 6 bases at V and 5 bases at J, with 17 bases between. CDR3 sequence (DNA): TGTGCCAGCAGCCCCGGCCCCGGGGGTAACAATGAGCAGTTCTTC. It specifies CASSPGPGGNNEQFF.

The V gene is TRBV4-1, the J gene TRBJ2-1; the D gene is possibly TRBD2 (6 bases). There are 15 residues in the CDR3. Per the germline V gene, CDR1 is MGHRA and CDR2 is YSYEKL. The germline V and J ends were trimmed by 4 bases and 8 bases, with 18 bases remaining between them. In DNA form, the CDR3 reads TGCGCCAGCAGCCTCCGGGACTCCGAACCAGATGAGCAGTTCTTC. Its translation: CASSLRDSEPDEQFF.

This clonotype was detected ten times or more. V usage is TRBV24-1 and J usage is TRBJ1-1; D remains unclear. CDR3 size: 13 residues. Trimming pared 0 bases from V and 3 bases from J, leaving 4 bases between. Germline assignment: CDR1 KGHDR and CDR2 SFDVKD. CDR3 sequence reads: CATSDLGDTEAFF. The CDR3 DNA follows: TGTGCCACCAGTGATTTGGGGGACACTGAAGCTTTCTTT.

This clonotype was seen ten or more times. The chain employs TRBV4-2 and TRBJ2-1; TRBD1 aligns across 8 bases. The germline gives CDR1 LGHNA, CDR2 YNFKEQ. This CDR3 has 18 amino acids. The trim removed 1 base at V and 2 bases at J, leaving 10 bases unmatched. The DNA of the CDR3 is TGTGCCAGCAGCCAAGTGATAGTCGAGACAGGGGCCTACAATGAGCAGTTCTTC. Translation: CASSQVIVETGAYNEQFF.

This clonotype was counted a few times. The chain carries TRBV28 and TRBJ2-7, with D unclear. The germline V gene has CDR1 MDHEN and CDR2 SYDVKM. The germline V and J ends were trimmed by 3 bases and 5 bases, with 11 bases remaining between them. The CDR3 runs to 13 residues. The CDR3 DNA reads TGTGCCAGCAGTTTCCCATGGACGGACGAGCAGTACTTC. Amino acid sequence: CASSFPWTDEQYF.

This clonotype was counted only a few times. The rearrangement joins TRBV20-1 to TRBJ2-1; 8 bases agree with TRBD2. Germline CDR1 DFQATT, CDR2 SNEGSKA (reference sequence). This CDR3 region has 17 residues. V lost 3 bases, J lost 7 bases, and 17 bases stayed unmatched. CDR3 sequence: CSASALTGTSPWNEQFF. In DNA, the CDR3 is TGCAGTGCTAGTGCCCTGACCGGGACTAGTCCCTGGAATGAGCAGTTCTTC.

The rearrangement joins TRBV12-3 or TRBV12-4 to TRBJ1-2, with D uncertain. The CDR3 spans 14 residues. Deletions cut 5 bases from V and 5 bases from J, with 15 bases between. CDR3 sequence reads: CASSQILQDYGYTF. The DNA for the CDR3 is TGTGCCAGCAGTCAAATCCTCCAGGATTATGGCTACACCTTC.

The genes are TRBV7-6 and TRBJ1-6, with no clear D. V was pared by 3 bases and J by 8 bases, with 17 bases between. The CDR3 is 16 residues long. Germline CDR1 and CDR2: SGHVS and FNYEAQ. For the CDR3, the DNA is TGTGCCAGCAGCTTCGGGGTTAGGTCAGATGATTCACCCCTCCACTTT. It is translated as CASSFGVRSDDSPLHF.

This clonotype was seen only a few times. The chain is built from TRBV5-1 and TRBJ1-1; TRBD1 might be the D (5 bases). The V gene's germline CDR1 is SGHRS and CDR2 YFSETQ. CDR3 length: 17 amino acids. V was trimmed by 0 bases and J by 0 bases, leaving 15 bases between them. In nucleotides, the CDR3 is TGCGCCAGCAGCTTGGCCCCCATAGGAGGGGTGAACACTGAAGCTTTCTTT. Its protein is CASSLAPIGGVNTEAFF.

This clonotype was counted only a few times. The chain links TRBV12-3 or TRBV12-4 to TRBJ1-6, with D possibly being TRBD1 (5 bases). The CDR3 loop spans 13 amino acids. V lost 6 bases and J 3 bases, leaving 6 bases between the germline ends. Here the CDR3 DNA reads TGTGCCAGCAGCCAGGGCTATAATTCACCCCTCCACTTT. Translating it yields CASSQGYNSPLHF.

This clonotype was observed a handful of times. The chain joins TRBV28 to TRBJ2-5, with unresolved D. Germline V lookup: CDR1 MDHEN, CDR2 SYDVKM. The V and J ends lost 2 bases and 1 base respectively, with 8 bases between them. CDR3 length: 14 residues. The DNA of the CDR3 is TGTGCCAGCAGTTTAAGGCCTAGCCAAGAGACCCAGTACTTC. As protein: CASSLRPSQETQYF.

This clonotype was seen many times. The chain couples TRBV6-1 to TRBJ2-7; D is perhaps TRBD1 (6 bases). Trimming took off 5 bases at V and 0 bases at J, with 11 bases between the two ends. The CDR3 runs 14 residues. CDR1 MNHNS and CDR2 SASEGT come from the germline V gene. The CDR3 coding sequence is TGTGCCAGCAGTCGGCAGGGGAGCTCCTACGAGCAGTACTTC. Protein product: CASSRQGSSYEQYF.